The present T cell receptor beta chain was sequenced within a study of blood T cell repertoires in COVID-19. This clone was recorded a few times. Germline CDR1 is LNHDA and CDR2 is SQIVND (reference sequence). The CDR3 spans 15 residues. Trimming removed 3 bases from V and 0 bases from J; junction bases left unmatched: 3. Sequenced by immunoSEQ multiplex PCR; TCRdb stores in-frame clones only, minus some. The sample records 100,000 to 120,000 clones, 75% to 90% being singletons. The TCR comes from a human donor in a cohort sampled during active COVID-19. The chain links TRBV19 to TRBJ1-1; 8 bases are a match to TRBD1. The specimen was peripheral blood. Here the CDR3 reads CASSIGTGVNTEAFF. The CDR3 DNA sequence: TGTGCCAGTAGTATCGGGACAGGAGTGAACACTGAAGCTTTCTTT.